Listed below are T cell receptor beta chains from one sample, sequenced in a study of blood T cell repertoires in COVID-19. Generated by immunoSEQ multiplex PCR, the TCRdb table keeps only in-frame clones and is missing some. This sample has a few hundred thousand clones, with about four fifths found just once. What was sequenced was peripheral blood. These receptor sequences come from a man older than 75 with acute or convalescent COVID-19. Each CDR3 is given with its conserved first and last residue. Each record gives: D gene, clone size, V gene, J gene, CDR3 DNA, CDR3 protein. D genes are given only for firm matches. Clone size is stated in some rows and not others, as once, few, many or a class when expanded.

NA,NA,TRBV28,TRBJ2-1,TGTGCCAGCAGTGTCCGACTTACGACGGTTAGGAAAAATGAGCAGTTCTTC,CASSVRLTTVRKNEQFF
NA,NA,TRBV5-5,TRBJ1-3,TGTGCCAGCAGCTTGGGCTACTCTGGAAACACCATATATTTT,CASSLGYSGNTIYF
NA,once,TRBV6-5,TRBJ1-2,TGTGCCAGCAGTTACTCGGCCCCGCCCACTAACTATGGCTACACCTTC,CASSYSAPPTNYGYTF
NA,NA,TRBV27,TRBJ2-1,TGTGCCAGCAGTTTATCGGTACTAGCCAATGAGCAGTTCTTC,CASSLSVLANEQFF
NA,NA,TRBV6-1,TRBJ2-2,TGTGCCAGCAGTGAATTGAGCAGGTACACCGGGGAGCTGTTTTTT,CASSELSRYTGELFF
TRBD1,NA,TRBV12-3/TRBV12-4,TRBJ1-5,TGTGCCAGCACCGGGACAGGCAATCAGCCCCAGCATTTT,CASTGTGNQPQHF
NA,NA,TRBV11-3,TRBJ2-1,TGTGCCAGCAGTAAGGGACAAGGGGCCGACAATGAGCAGTTCTTC,CASSKGQGADNEQFF
TRBD1,NA,TRBV7-2,TRBJ2-4,TGTGCCAGCAGCCCAGGGGGCGTAGGCAAAAACATTCAGTACTTC,CASSPGGVGKNIQYF
TRBD2,NA,TRBV10-3,TRBJ2-1,TGTGCCATCAGTGAGGGCGGGAGAAGGTATGAGCAGTTCTTC,CAISEGGRRYEQFF
NA,NA,TRBV19,TRBJ1-2,TGTGCCAGTAGCCGAGGAGGAGAAAACTATGGCTACACCTTC,CASSRGGENYGYTF
NA,NA,TRBV5-5,TRBJ2-3,TGTGCCAGCAGCCTGCCCGGGGAGACAGATACGCAGTATTTT,CASSLPGETDTQYF
NA,few,TRBV12-3/TRBV12-4,TRBJ1-6,TGTGCCAGCAGTTTGGGGGCGACCCTCCACTTT,CASSLGATLHF
NA,NA,TRBV24-1,TRBJ1-5,TGTGCCACCAGTGTCGATTTACCAGATAGCAATCAGCCCCAGCATTTT,CATSVDLPDSNQPQHF
NA,NA,TRBV23-1,TRBJ1-5,TGCGCCAGCAGCGACAGGCGCAATCAGCCCCAGCATTTT,CASSDRRNQPQHF
NA,NA,TRBV6-5,TRBJ1-1,TGTGCCAGCAGAGCCGAAGGGGGTTTGAACACTGAAGCTTTCTTT,CASRAEGGLNTEAFF
TRBD1,once,TRBV19,TRBJ1-3,TGTGCCAGTAGTATAGAAGGGGACAGCCGAAACACCATATATTTT,CASSIEGDSRNTIYF
NA,NA,TRBV6-6,TRBJ2-7,TGTGCCAGCAGGGTAGGGGCCTACGAGCAGTACTTC,CASRVGAYEQYF
NA,once,TRBV5-4,TRBJ2-7,TGTGCCAGCAGCTTGGAACAGGGAGTAGGAGAGCAGTACTTC,CASSLEQGVGEQYF
NA,NA,TRBV18,TRBJ1-5,TGTGCCAGCTCACCGCAGGGTGATCAGCCCCAGCATTTT,CASSPQGDQPQHF
NA,NA,TRBV2,TRBJ1-6,TGTGCCAGCACTTTAGAGGAAAAGGCTTATAATTCACCCCTCCACTTT,CASTLEEKAYNSPLHF
NA,few,TRBV20-1,TRBJ2-7,TGCAGTGCTAGACTAGACTACGAGCAGTACTTC,CSARLDYEQYF
NA,NA,TRBV7-2,TRBJ1-5,TGTGCCAGCAGCTTAGCGCCAGTGGGAGAAGGTCAGCCCCAGCATTTT,CASSLAPVGEGQPQHF
NA,NA,TRBV4-1,TRBJ1-5,TGCGCCAGCAGCCAAGGCAGGATGGGCAATCAGCCCCAGCATTTT,CASSQGRMGNQPQHF
TRBD1,NA,TRBV5-6,TRBJ1-6,TGTGCCAGCAGCTGGGGGCGGACAGGGGGTTCCTATAATTCACCCCTCCACTTT,CASSWGRTGGSYNSPLHF
TRBD2,NA,TRBV5-1,TRBJ2-7,TGCGCCAGCAGCTTCACCAGCGGGGGGGCCTACGAGCAGTACTTC,CASSFTSGGAYEQYF
NA,NA,TRBV15,TRBJ2-7,TGTGCCACCAGCAGCAGGTCAGAGGAGCAGTACTTC,CATSSRSEEQYF
NA,NA,TRBV20-1,TRBJ1-6,TGCAGTGCTAGTGAGGGGACACGGAATTCACCCCTCCACTTT,CSASEGTRNSPLHF
NA,once,TRBV7-9,TRBJ1-4,TGTGCCAGCAGCTTAAAGGGGGCAACTAATGAAAAACTGTTTTTT,CASSLKGATNEKLFF
TRBD1,NA,TRBV24-1,TRBJ2-3,TGTGCCACCAGCAGACGATTCCGGACAGGGAGTCCGAGCACAGATACGCAGTATTTT,CATSRRFRTGSPSTDTQYF